The TCR beta chain under discussion was sequenced for a study of human T cells and chemical hapten exposure. The overall study: Read at 6 days, the patch tests placed 0.01% DPC on the upper back. A patient group, mainly female, showed alopecia areata, totalis or universalis.

Many counts were recorded for this clonotype. Its antigen remains unknown. One base away lies a much larger clone, so this may be a sequencing read error. The time point: patch test 1, 2 weeks after DPC sensitization. The treatment denotes: therapeutic diphenylcyclopropenone sensitization with weekly scalp DPC. Staff drew blood before applying each patch test. Germline V gene lookup returns CDR1 SGHAT and CDR2 FQNNGV. This CDR3 comprises 14 residues. The ends were cut back, 1 base at V and 0 bases at J, with 4 bases in the middle. Points from the study as a whole: PT1 expanded TCR numbers tracked positively with patch test score.

Using its own MiXCR run on the RACE reads, TCRdb lists one record per CDR3 protein. The sample has approximately 400,000 distinct CDR3 sequences, more than 4.5% seen once; the top ten hold 2% to 2.5%. The chain is built from TRBV11-2 and TRBJ2-1, with D hard to call. This receptor was identified in a woman aged 50 to 60 with alopecia areata. Some clones in this sample may be carry-over from other donors' samples. The source material was whole blood, sampled in connection with sensitization to the hapten diphenylcyclopropenone (DPC). In nucleotides, the CDR3 is TGTGCCAGCAGCTTAGTGAGCTCCTACAATGAGCAGTTCTTC. This gives the protein CASSLVSSYNEQFF.